This is a list of T cell receptor beta chains from one sample in a study of T-cell reconstitution after alpha-beta-depleted transplantation in children. MiXCR, applied by TCRdb to the PCR reads, yields one record per CDR3 protein. Here the sample spans approximately 93,000 distinct CDR3 sequences, 8% to 9% being singletons. Sequencing was performed on PBMCs from the stem cell graft donor, taken from the stem cell graft. Receptor source: a human donor who donated a stem cell graft to a child with congenital amegakaryocytic thrombocytopenia. CDR3s include the opening cysteine and the closing phenylalanine or tryptophan. D genes are given only for firm matches. The listing skips clone size in some rows; elsewhere it reads once, few, many or a size class.

>TRBV4-3|TRBJ2-7|many|TRBD2
TGCGCCAGCAGCCAGGGGACTAGCGCTTACGAGCAGTACTTC
CASSQGTSAYEQYF
>TRBV6-1|TRBJ1-2|many|.
TGTGCCAGCAGTGCCCCCGGACGGCTTCGTTCGGGCTACACCTTC
CASSAPGRLRSGYTF
>TRBV6-5|TRBJ1-2|many|.
TGTGCCAGCAGGCAATCGGACCGAAATGGCTACACCTTC
CASRQSDRNGYTF
>TRBV7-9|TRBJ2-3|many|.
TGTGCCAGCAGCCCCCGGGACGGGCGAGCAGATACGCAGTATTTT
CASSPRDGRADTQYF
>TRBV7-2|TRBJ1-1|many|TRBD1
TGTGCCGGATACAGGGGCGATAACACTGAAGCTTTCTTT
CAGYRGDNTEAFF
>TRBV20-1|TRBJ2-7|many|.
TGCAGTGCTAGCAGCTATAATTACGAGCAGTACTTC
CSASSYNYEQYF
>TRBV10-3|TRBJ1-3|many|TRBD1
TGTGCCATCAGTGACCCGGGACAGGGGCCCGGAAACACCATATATTTT
CAISDPGQGPGNTIYF
>TRBV10-3|TRBJ2-2|.|.
TGTGCCACCACGGGGATTACCACCGGGGAGCTGTTTTTT
CATTGITTGELFF
>TRBV27|TRBJ2-2|many|TRBD2
TGTGCCAGCGGCGGGGGGCGCGCCACCGGGGAGCTGTTTTTT
CASGGGRATGELFF
>TRBV5-1|TRBJ2-2|many|.
TGCGCCAGCAGCTCAGCGGGTGCCGGAGGGACCGGGGAGCTGTTTTTT
CASSSAGAGGTGELFF
>TRBV4-1|TRBJ1-1|many|TRBD1
TGCGCCAGCAGTCAAGAAAGGACAGGGCCCACTGAAGCTTTCTTT
CASSQERTGPTEAFF
>TRBV20-1|TRBJ1-1|many|.
TGCAGTGCCCCGGACAGCTATAACACTGAAGCTTTCTTT
CSAPDSYNTEAFF